The rows below give T cell receptor beta chains drawn from one sample of a study of OX40 agonist ivuxolimab in advanced cancers. Method: immunoSEQ multiplex PCR; TCRdb's copy keeps in-frame clones and lacks some. The repertoire has 35,000 to 50,000 clones, approximately 91% of them found once; the top ten carry less than 20%. The sample here was CD4+ or CD8+ T cells sorted from blood, taken in a trial of the OX40 agonist ivuxolimab. The receptors stem from an adult with an advanced solid tumor such as melanoma, head and neck, liver or kidney cancer. The CDR3 runs from the conserved cysteine through the conserved F or W. Fields, in order: J gene, clone size, V gene, D gene, CDR3 protein, CDR3 DNA. A D gene is named only where the DNA matches it firmly. The size of a clone is reported for some rows only, either as once, few or many, or as a class for expanded clones.

>TRBJ1-2|.|TRBV7-2|.
CASSLLQWTGYTF
TGTGCCAGCAGCCTCCTACAGTGGACTGGCTACACCTTC
>TRBJ2-1|.|TRBV4-3|TRBD2
CASSQKTSGGAFSYNEQFF
TGCGCCAGCAGCCAAAAGACTAGCGGGGGGGCCTTCTCCTACAATGAGCAGTTCTTC
>TRBJ1-2|.|TRBV28|.
CASSRGGDYGYTF
TGTGCCAGCAGCCGTGGGGGGGACTATGGCTACACCTTC
>TRBJ1-3|once|TRBV19|.
CASSIESRDSGNTIYF
TGTGCCAGTAGTATAGAATCGAGAGACTCTGGAAACACCATATATTTT
>TRBJ2-5|.|TRBV7-6|.
CASSLNYGAEETQYF
TGTGCCAGCAGCTTAAACTATGGGGCGGAAGAGACCCAGTACTTC
>TRBJ1-2|.|TRBV29-1|TRBD1
CSVETGAEGYTF
TGCAGCGTTGAGACAGGGGCTGAAGGCTACACCTTC
>TRBJ2-2|.|TRBV4-3|TRBD2
CASSQDLSGAGAGELFF
TGCGCCAGCAGCCAAGATCTTAGCGGGGCCGGGGCCGGGGAGCTGTTTTTT
>TRBJ2-3|.|TRBV5-1|.
CASSLETQGLTDTQYF
TGCGCCAGCAGCTTGGAGACGCAGGGGCTGACAGATACGCAGTATTTT
>TRBJ2-2|.|TRBV4-1|TRBD1
CASSQVIQGARTGELFF
TGCGCCAGCAGCCAAGTGATACAGGGGGCTAGGACCGGGGAGCTGTTTTTT
>TRBJ2-6|.|TRBV27|TRBD1
CASSFTGQVFSGANVLTF
TGTGCCAGCAGTTTCACGGGACAGGTTTTCTCTGGGGCCAACGTCCTGACTTTC
>TRBJ2-3|.|TRBV6-5|.
CASSLTDGSRDTQYF
TGTGCCAGCAGTTTAACGGACGGCAGCAGGGATACGCAGTATTTT
>TRBJ1-5|.|TRBV10-1|.
CASYLAGDYSNQPQHF
TGCGCCAGCTACCTCGCAGGGGATTATAGCAATCAGCCCCAGCATTTT
>TRBJ2-5|.|TRBV6-5|.
CASSYGDRDLGETQYF
TGTGCCAGCAGTTATGGTGATAGGGACCTAGGTGAGACCCAGTACTTC
>TRBJ1-4|.|TRBV19|.
CASKEGTTANEKLFF
TGTGCCAGTAAGGAAGGGACAACAGCTAATGAAAAACTGTTTTTT
>TRBJ2-2|.|TRBV4-2|.
CASSLGPNTGELFF
TGTGCCAGCAGCTTGGGACCGAACACCGGGGAGCTGTTTTTT
>TRBJ2-1|.|TRBV4-3|TRBD2
CASSQEGGGYNEQFF
TGCGCCAGCAGCCAAGAGGGGGGGGGCTACAATGAGCAGTTCTTC
>TRBJ1-1|.|TRBV5-8|.
CASSLDGRAGLRTEAFF
TGTGCCAGCAGCTTGGACGGCAGGGCAGGGCTTCGGACTGAAGCTTTCTTT
>TRBJ2-1|once|TRBV18|.
CASSPPGGFSYNEQFF
TGTGCCAGCTCACCACCGGGGGGATTCTCCTACAATGAGCAGTTCTTC
>TRBJ2-7|.|TRBV11-2|TRBD2
CASSPLGGVGRSYEQYF
TGTGCCAGCAGCCCATTGGGAGGGGTAGGTAGGTCCTACGAGCAGTACTTC
>TRBJ1-1|.|TRBV5-1|TRBD1
CASSLEGTGWTEAFF
TGCGCCAGCAGCTTGGAAGGGACAGGGTGGACTGAAGCTTTCTTT
>TRBJ2-4|.|TRBV5-6|.
CASSLGENIQYF
TGTGCCAGCAGCCTCGGGGAAAACATTCAGTACTTC
>TRBJ1-5|.|TRBV28|.
CASSPPQGSNQPQHF
TGTGCCAGCAGCCCACCTCAGGGAAGCAATCAGCCCCAGCATTTT
>TRBJ1-2|.|TRBV4-1|TRBD1
CASSQDPGTGVRYTF
TGCGCCAGCAGCCAAGATCCCGGGACAGGTGTGCGCTACACCTTC
>TRBJ2-3|.|TRBV7-9|.
CASNGGTQYF
TGTGCCAGCAACGGAGGTACGCAGTATTTT
>TRBJ1-1|.|TRBV6-5|TRBD1
CASSAGQGTEFEAFF
TGTGCCAGCAGTGCTGGACAGGGTACCGAGTTTGAAGCTTTCTTT
>TRBJ1-6|.|TRBV7-9|.
CASSYPDHRSPLHF
TGTGCCAGCAGCTATCCAGACCACCGATCACCCCTCCACTTT
>TRBJ2-7|.|TRBV6-5|TRBD1
CASSLGTGYSYEQYF
TGTGCCAGCAGCCTAGGGACAGGGTACTCCTACGAGCAGTACTTC
>TRBJ1-1|.|TRBV27|.
CASSGGYRLDTEAFF
TGTGCCAGCAGTGGGGGGTATCGGCTCGACACTGAAGCTTTCTTT
>TRBJ1-1|.|TRBV10-3|.
CAISESGGGAGTEAFF
TGTGCCATCAGTGAGTCGGGCGGCGGTGCGGGCACTGAAGCTTTCTTT
>TRBJ1-2|.|TRBV6-5|.
CASSYGTNYGYTF
TGTGCCAGCAGTTACGGCACCAACTATGGCTACACCTTC
>TRBJ1-6|few|TRBV6-1|.
CASTVGPYNSPLHF
TGTGCCAGCACCGTGGGTCCCTATAATTCACCCCTCCACTTT
>TRBJ1-1|.|TRBV4-3|.
CASSQDRASGTEAFF
TGCGCCAGCAGCCAAGACCGGGCCTCGGGAACTGAAGCTTTCTTT
>TRBJ2-3|.|TRBV5-5|TRBD2
CASSSDLAGGNTQYF
TGTGCCAGCAGCTCCGACCTGGCGGGGGGGAATACGCAGTATTTT
>TRBJ1-2|.|TRBV4-2|.
CASSPTTGPRRYGYTF
TGTGCCAGCAGCCCGACTACCGGGCCTCGGAGGTATGGCTACACCTTC
>TRBJ2-4|.|TRBV28|.
CASSSSLGTPAKNIQYF
TGTGCCAGCAGTTCAAGTCTGGGGACACCAGCCAAAAACATTCAGTACTTC
>TRBJ2-7|.|TRBV7-2|.
CASSDDRQKLERSVYEQYF
TGTGCCAGCAGCGACGACAGGCAGAAGTTGGAAAGGAGTGTCTACGAGCAGTACTTC
>TRBJ1-6|.|TRBV19|.
CASSIGTGEFSPLHF
TGTGCCAGTAGTATAGGTACAGGAGAATTTTCACCCCTCCACTTT
>TRBJ2-5|.|TRBV5-6|.
CASSLDQGRETQYF
TGTGCCAGCAGCTTGGACCAGGGCCGGGAGACCCAGTACTTC
>TRBJ2-1|.|TRBV11-1|.
CASSPRMTPEQFF
TGTGCCAGCAGCCCTAGGATGACTCCTGAGCAGTTCTTC